Presented here are 12 T cell receptor beta chains from one specimen sequenced in a study of neurological immune-mediated disorders. TCRdb reprocessed the 5' RACE reads with MiXCR, giving one entry per CDR3 protein. The sample has some 22,000 distinct CDR3 sequences, about 13% seen once. The sample's time point: technical triplicate 1. Sequenced: CD4+ T cells from blood. Receptors originate from a female donor with HTLV-1-associated myelopathy (HAM/TSP).

This clonotype was observed a few times. The genes are TRBV7-2 and TRBJ2-5, with D tentatively TRBD2 (6 bases). V lost 3 bases and J 4 bases, leaving 12 bases between the germline ends. CDR1 and CDR2 from the germline V gene are SGHTA and FQGNSA. The CDR3 totals 14 residues. The chain's CDR3 is CASSLGGGRETQYF. CDR3 nucleotide sequence: TGTGCCAGCAGCTTGGGGGGTGGTAGAGAGACCCAGTACTTC.

Many counts were recorded for this clonotype. This chain uses TRBV9 with TRBJ2-3; D unclear. CDR1 and CDR2 (germline): SGDLS, YYNGEE. The CDR3 spans 13 residues. V gave up 3 bases and J gave up 0 bases, with 5 bases separating them. The CDR3 DNA sequence: TGTGCCAGCAGCGCCGGGAGCACAGATACGCAGTATTTT. Protein: CASSAGSTDTQYF.

This clonotype was picked up many times. The gene calls are TRBV20-1 and TRBJ2-2; D is undetermined. Per germline, CDR1 DFQATT and CDR2 SNEGSKA (reference sequence). Trimming shortened V by 5 bases and J by 4 bases, and 8 bases separated the two germline ends. This CDR3 spans 12 amino acids. CDR3 in amino acids: CSAPHTTGELFF. CDR3 in DNA: TGCAGTGCTCCTCATACCACCGGGGAGCTGTTTTTT.

This clonotype was counted ten times or more. The chain links TRBV20-1 to TRBJ2-2; no firm D call. This CDR3 has 13 residues. The germline V gene encodes CDR1 DFQATT and CDR2 SNEGSKA (reference sequence). Trimming stripped 0 bases from V and 5 bases from J, with 7 bases between. The CDR3 DNA sequence: TGCAGTGCTAGAGATGGAAGGACCGGGGAGCTGTTTTTT. Translating gives CSARDGRTGELFF.

This clonotype was observed at least ten times. The J gene is TRBJ1-2, the V gene TRBV28; no clear D. Germline V gene data show CDR1 as MDHEN and CDR2 as SYDVKM. This CDR3 region has 12 residues. With 5 bases removed from V and 6 bases from J, the gap between germline ends came to 10 bases. CDR3 DNA sequence: TGTGCCAGCAGTCCACCGGAGGATGGCTACACCTTC. Amino acid sequence: CASSPPEDGYTF.

This clonotype was recorded many times. V and J are TRBV14 and TRBJ1-5; 7 bases align to TRBD1. CDR1 SGHDN and CDR2 FVKESK come from the germline V gene. Trimming took 3 bases from V and 4 from J; bases not matched to a gene: 3. There are 14 residues in the CDR3. Written as DNA, the CDR3 is TGTGCCAGCAGCCATGGACAGGCAAATCAGCCCCAGCATTTT. Translated: CASSHGQANQPQHF.

The table lists this clonotype with many counts. V is TRBV7-8 and J is TRBJ2-3; tentative D call: TRBD2 (5 bases). CDR1 and CDR2 from the germline V gene are SGHVS and FQNEAQ. Trimming pared 3 bases from V and 1 base from J, leaving 8 bases between. The CDR3 is 14 amino acids. The CDR3 DNA is TGTGCCAGCAGCTTCCTCGGGGGCACAGATACGCAGTATTTT. This translates into CASSFLGGTDTQYF.

In this sample, this clonotype turned up many times. This chain connects TRBV29-1 to TRBJ2-1; 8 bases map to TRBD1. With V trimmed by 0 bases and J by 4 bases, 8 bases remained unmatched. The CDR3 spans 16 residues. Per the germline V gene, CDR1 is SQVTM and CDR2 is ANQGSEA. CDR3 sequence (DNA): TGCAGCGTTGAAGATGGTCGGGACAGGCCTTACAATGAGCAGTTCTTC. It translates to CSVEDGRDRPYNEQFF.

This clonotype was seen ten or more times. CDR3 DNA: TGTGCCAGCAGCTTAAGAGTCGTGGGGGACTCACCCCTCCACTTT. It specifies CASSLRVVGDSPLHF. V and J are TRBV7-2 and TRBJ1-6; perhaps TRBD1 as D (5 bases). CDR3 size: 15 residues. CDR1 SGHTA and CDR2 FQGNSA come from the germline V gene. Deletions cut 2 bases from V and 10 bases from J, with 15 bases between.

This clonotype came up many times. Here the CDR3 reads CATSDFRLAGYNEQFF. The CDR3 region has the DNA TGTGCCACCAGTGATTTCCGACTAGCGGGGTACAATGAGCAGTTCTTC. The chain links TRBV24-1 to TRBJ2-1; 11 nucleotides match TRBD2. CDR3 length: 16 amino acids. The V and J ends lost 1 base and 4 bases, in that order; junction bases with no gene match: 2. From germline, CDR1 is KGHDR and CDR2 SFDVKD.

This clonotype was seen many times. This sequence joins TRBV20-1 and TRBJ1-2, with 8 positions matching TRBD1. V lost 3 bases and J lost 7; bases outside the gene matches: 7. This CDR3 has 13 amino acids. CDR1 is DFQATT, CDR2 SNEGSKA, per germline (reference sequence). The CDR3 DNA reads TGCAGTGCTAGTCGACAGGGGAACAGTGGCTACACCTTC. Translating gives CSASRQGNSGYTF.

In this sample, this clonotype turned up many times. The chain combines TRBV6-5 with TRBJ2-2; a weak D match, TRBD2 (6 bases). The V and J ends lost 2 bases and 3 bases respectively, with 13 bases between them. CDR3 length: 16 residues. Looked up from germline, CDR1 is MNHEY and CDR2 is SVGAGI. Written as DNA, the CDR3 is TGTGCCAGCAGTTACAGCAGGGAGGAGTACACCGGGGAGCTGTTTTTT. Amino acid sequence: CASSYSREEYTGELFF.